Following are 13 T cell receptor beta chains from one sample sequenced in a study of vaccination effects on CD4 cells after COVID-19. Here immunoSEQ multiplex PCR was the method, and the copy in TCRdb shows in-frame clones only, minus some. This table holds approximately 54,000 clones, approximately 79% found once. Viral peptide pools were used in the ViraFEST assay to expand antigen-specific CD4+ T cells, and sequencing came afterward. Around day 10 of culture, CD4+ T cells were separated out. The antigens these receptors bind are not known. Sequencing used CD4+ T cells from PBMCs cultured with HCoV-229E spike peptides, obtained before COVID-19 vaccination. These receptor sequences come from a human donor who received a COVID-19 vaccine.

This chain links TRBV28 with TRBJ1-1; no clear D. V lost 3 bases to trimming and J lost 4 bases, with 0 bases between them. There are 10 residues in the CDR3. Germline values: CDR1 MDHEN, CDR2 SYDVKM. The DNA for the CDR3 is TGTGCCAGCAGTTTCACTGAAGCTTTCTTT. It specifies CASSFTEAFF.

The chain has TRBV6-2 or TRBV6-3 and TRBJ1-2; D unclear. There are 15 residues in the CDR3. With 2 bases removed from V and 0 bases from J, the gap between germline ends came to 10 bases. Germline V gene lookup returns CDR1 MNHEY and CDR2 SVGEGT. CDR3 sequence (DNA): TGTGCCAGCAGTTACAATGGGGAACCTAACTATGGCTACACCTTC. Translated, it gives CASSYNGEPNYGYTF.

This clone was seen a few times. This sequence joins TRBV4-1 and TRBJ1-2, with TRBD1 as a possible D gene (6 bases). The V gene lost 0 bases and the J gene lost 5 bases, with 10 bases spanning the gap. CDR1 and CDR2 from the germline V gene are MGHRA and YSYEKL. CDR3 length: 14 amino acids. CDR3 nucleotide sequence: TGCGCCAGCAGCCAAGAATTGGGGGCGTATGGCTACACCTTC. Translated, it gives CASSQELGAYGYTF.

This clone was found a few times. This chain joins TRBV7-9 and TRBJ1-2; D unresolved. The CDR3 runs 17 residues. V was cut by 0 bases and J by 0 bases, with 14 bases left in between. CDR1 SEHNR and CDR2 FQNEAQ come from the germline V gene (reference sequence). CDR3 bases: TGTGCCAGCAGCTTAGCAAGTCAGGCGATGACTAACTATGGCTACACCTTC. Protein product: CASSLASQAMTNYGYTF. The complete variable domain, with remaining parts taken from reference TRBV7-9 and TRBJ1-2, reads DTGVSQNPRHKITKRGQNVTFRCDPISEHNRLYWYRQTLGQGPEFLTYFQNEAQLEKSRLLSDRFSAERPKGSFSTLEIQRTEQGDSAMYLCASSLASQAMTNYGYTFGSGTRLTVV.

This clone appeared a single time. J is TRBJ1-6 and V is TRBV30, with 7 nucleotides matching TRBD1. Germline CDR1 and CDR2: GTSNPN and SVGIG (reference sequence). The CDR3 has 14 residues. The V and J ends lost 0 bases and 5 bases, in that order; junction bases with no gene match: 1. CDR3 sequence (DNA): TGTGCCTGGAGTGTAGGGACAGATAATTCACCCCTCCACTTT. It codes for CAWSVGTDNSPLHF.

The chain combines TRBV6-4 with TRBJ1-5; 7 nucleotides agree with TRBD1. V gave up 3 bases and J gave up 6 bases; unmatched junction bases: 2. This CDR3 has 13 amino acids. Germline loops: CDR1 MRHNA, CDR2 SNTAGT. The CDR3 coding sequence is TGTGCCAGCAGTGAGGCAGGGGGTCAGCCCCAGCATTTT. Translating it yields CASSEAGGQPQHF.

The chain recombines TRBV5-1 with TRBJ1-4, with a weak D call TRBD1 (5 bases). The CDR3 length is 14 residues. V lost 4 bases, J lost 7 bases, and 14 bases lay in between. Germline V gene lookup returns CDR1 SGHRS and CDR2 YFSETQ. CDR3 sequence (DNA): TGCGCCAGCAGCCCGGGGACGGCAGTTGAAAAACTGTTTTTT. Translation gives CASSPGTAVEKLFF.

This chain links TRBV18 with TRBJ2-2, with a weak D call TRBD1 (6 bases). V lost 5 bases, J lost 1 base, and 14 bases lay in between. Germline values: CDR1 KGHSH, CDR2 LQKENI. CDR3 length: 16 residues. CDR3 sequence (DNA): TGTGCCAGCTCAAAAGAACTACAGGGGAACACCGGGGAGCTGTTTTTT. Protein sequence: CASSKELQGNTGELFF.

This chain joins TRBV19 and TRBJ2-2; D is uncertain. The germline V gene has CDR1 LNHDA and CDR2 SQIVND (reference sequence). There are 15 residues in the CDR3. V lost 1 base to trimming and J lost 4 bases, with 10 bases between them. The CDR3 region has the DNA TGTGCCAGTAGTATAGTTGAAGGAGTCACCGGGGAGCTGTTTTTT. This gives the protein CASSIVEGVTGELFF.

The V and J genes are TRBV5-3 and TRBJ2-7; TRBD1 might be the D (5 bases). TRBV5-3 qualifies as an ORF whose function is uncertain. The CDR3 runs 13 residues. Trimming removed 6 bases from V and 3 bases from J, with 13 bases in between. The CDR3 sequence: CARTTDSYYEQYV. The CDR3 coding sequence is TGTGCCAGAACTACCGACAGTTACTACGAGCAGTACGTC.

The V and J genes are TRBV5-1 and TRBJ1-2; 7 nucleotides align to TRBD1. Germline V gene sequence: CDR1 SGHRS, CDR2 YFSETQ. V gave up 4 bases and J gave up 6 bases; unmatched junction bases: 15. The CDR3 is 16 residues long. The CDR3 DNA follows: TGCGCCAGCAGCCCCGGCCCCGGAGGGACAGAAGATGGCTACACCTTC. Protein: CASSPGPGGTEDGYTF.

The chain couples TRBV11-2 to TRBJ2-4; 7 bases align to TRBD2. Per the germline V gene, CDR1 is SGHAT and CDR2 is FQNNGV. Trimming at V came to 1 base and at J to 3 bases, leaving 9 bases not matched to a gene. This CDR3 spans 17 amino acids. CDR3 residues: CASSLVFGRGNKNIQYF. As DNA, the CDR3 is TGTGCCAGCAGCTTAGTATTTGGGCGGGGGAACAAAAACATTCAGTACTTC.

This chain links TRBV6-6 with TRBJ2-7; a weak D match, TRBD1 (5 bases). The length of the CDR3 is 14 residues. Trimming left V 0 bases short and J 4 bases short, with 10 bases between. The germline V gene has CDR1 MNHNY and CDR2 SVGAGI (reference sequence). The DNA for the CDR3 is TGTGCCAGCAGTTACTCGCAGGGCAGGTACGAGCAGTACGTC. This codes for CASSYSQGRYEQYV.